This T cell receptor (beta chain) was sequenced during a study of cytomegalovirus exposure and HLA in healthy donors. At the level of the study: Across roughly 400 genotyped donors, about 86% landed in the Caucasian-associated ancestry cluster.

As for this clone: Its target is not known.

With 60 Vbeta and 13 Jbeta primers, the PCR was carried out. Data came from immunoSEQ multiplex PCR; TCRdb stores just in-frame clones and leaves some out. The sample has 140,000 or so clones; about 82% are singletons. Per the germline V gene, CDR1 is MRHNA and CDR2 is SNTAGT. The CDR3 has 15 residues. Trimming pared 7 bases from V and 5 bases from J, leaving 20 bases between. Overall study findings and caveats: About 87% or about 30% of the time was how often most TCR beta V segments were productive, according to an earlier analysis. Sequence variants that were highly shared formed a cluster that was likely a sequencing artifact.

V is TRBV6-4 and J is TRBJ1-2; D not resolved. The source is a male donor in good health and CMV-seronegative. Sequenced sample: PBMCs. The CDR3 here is CASTLGGGLGYGYTF. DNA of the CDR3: TGTGCCAGCACCCTAGGCGGAGGGCTGGGGTATGGCTACACCTTC.